The 31 T cell receptor beta chains below all came from one sample that was sequenced in a study of shared clonotypes between healthy human individuals (dated by TCRdb to the early 2020s). The library was built by means of the immunoSEQ multiplex PCR assay. TCRdb stores this immuneACCESS table with in-frame sequences only. Part of the clones is absent; in the studies checked, under half of the shortfall reflects unresolved V genes, and no reason is known for the rest. For this sample there are about 490,000 clones; over 70% appear just once. The top ten hold 10% to 15% of the sample. Sequenced sample: PBMCs. These receptors came from a woman aged 40 to 49 in good health. Some clones in this sample may be carry-over from other donors' samples.

V is TRBV5-1 and J is TRBJ1-1; D is unclear. Germline V gene lookup returns CDR1 SGHRS and CDR2 YFSETQ. The CDR3 extends over 14 amino acids. V gave up 6 bases and J gave up 3 bases, with 15 bases separating them. CDR3 amino acids: CASNQGAADTEAFF. The DNA of the CDR3 is TGCGCCAGCAACCAAGGAGCAGCGGACACTGAAGCTTTCTTT.

The rearrangement joins TRBV5-4 to TRBJ1-4; the D gene is possibly TRBD1 (5 bases). Germline V gene sequence: CDR1 SGHNT, CDR2 YYREEE (reference sequence). This CDR3 comprises 14 residues. V was cut by 4 bases and J by 6 bases, with 13 bases left in between. CDR3 amino acids: CASSPGTVDEKLFF. The CDR3 coding sequence is TGTGCCAGCAGCCCCGGGACTGTTGATGAAAAACTGTTTTTT. The whole variable domain, filled in from reference TRBV5-4 and TRBJ1-4, reads ETGVTQSPTHLIKTRGQQVTLRCSSQSGHNTVSWYQQALGQGPQFIFQYYREEENGRGNFPPRFSGLQFPNYSSELNVNALELDDSALYLCASSPGTVDEKLFFGSGTQLSVL.

The chain links TRBV30 to TRBJ2-3; 8 nucleotides line up with TRBD1. J lost 7 bases, V lost 3 bases, and 6 bases had no gene match. The CDR3 spans 13 residues. The germline V gene has CDR1 GTSNPN and CDR2 SVGIG (reference sequence). In DNA form, the CDR3 reads TGTGCCTGGAGAGGACAGGGCTCATATACGCAGTATTTT. Its translation is CAWRGQGSYTQYF.

J is TRBJ2-7 and V is TRBV5-1, with 7 nucleotides matching TRBD1. The CDR3 is made up of 14 amino acids. V trimming: 4 bases; J trimming: 2 bases; junction bases outside the gene matches: 6. Germline values: CDR1 SGHRS, CDR2 YFSETQ. CDR3 DNA: TGCGCCAGCAGCGCAACAGGGGCGGCCTACGAGCAGTACTTC. The encoded protein is CASSATGAAYEQYF.

The V call is TRBV5-8, the J call TRBJ1-2; D is unresolved. The germline V and J ends were trimmed by 4 bases and 3 bases, with 16 bases remaining between them. This CDR3 has 15 amino acids. Germline lookup yields CDR1 SGHTS and CDR2 YDEGEE. This CDR3 reads CASSGREKRDYGYTF. CDR3 nucleotides: TGTGCCAGCAGCGGCCGGGAAAAAAGGGACTATGGCTACACCTTC.

This clone was detected only once. The genes are TRBV7-2 and TRBJ2-5, with 8 nucleotides matching TRBD2. V trimming: 11 bases; J trimming: 7 bases; junction bases outside the gene matches: 18. The V gene's germline CDR1 is SGHTA and CDR2 FQGNSA. The CDR3 extends over 15 amino acids. CDR3 amino acids: CALSLDISGIGTQYF. DNA of the CDR3: TGTGCCCTCAGCTTAGATATTAGCGGGATTGGGACCCAGTACTTC.

V gene TRBV6-6 combines with J gene TRBJ2-5, with D possibly called TRBD1 or TRBD2 (7 bases each). CDR1 is MNHNY, CDR2 SVGAGI, per germline (reference sequence). The V gene lost 5 bases and the J gene lost 1 base, with 17 bases spanning the gap. The CDR3 spans 16 residues. The CDR3 DNA is TGTGCCAGCAGTCCAGGGGGGGACTTATCCCAAGAGACCCAGTACTTC. Translating gives CASSPGGDLSQETQYF.

This clone showed up just a few times. A far larger clone is only one base removed, so a read error is likely. The rearrangement joins TRBV2 to TRBJ2-1; D assignment may be TRBD1 or TRBD2 (5 bases each). The CDR3 runs to 13 residues. With 9 bases removed from V and 6 bases from J, the gap between germline ends came to 15 bases. Germline V lookup: CDR1 SNHLY, CDR2 FYNNEI. The CDR3 coding sequence is TGTGCCAGACTACTAGGGGCGAGCAATGAGCAGTTCTTC. Protein product: CARLLGASNEQFF.

The rearrangement links TRBV5-1 to TRBJ2-1, with 11 bases that match TRBD1. Germline CDR1 is SGHRS and CDR2 is YFSETQ. Losses at the gene ends were 5 bases for V and 9 bases for J; bases not matched to a gene: 13. The CDR3 consists of 16 residues. CDR3 nucleotides: TGCGCCAGCAGGCTTGGACAGGGGGCCAAGAGTGGTGAGCAGTTCTTC. It yields the protein CASRLGQGAKSGEQFF.

The chain recombines TRBV9 with TRBJ1-3, with 11 nucleotides matching TRBD1. CDR3 length equals 15 residues. Germline lookup yields CDR1 SGDLS and CDR2 YYNGEE. Unmatched junction bases numbered 4, after V lost 4 bases and J lost 4 bases. Here the CDR3 DNA reads TGTGCCAGCAGCCCGGACAGGGGGCCCGGAAACACCATATATTTT. Translating it yields CASSPDRGPGNTIYF.

Points on this clone: This sample includes further DNA sequences coding for the same CDR3. The V gene is TRBV7-9, the J gene TRBJ2-2, with D possibly TRBD1 on 5 matching bases. Trimming removed 6 bases at V and 3 bases at J, with 11 bases between. The CDR3 spans 14 residues. The germline gives CDR1 SEHNR, CDR2 FQNEAQ (reference sequence). CDR3 sequence: CASSPRAYTGELFF. The CDR3 nucleotides are TGTGCCAGCAGTCCCAGGGCTTACACCGGGGAGCTGTTTTTT.

Turning to this clone: A read error is likely here: a far larger clone is one base away. Different DNA sequences within this sample yield the same CDR3. V is TRBV29-1 and J is TRBJ2-5, with TRBD2 as a possible D gene (6 bases). Germline CDR1 SQVTM, CDR2 ANQGSEA. This CDR3 is built from 14 residues. The CDR3 DNA reads as TGTAGCGTTGGCACGGGGCGGGGAATAGAGACCCAGTACTTC. Its protein is CSVGTGRGIETQYF.

The chain links TRBV6-1 to TRBJ1-4, with 8 positions matching TRBD1. With V trimmed by 3 bases and J by 13 bases, 4 bases remained unmatched. The CDR3 contains 12 residues. The germline gives CDR1 MNHNS, CDR2 SASEGT. The chain's CDR3 is CASSDAGQGLFF. DNA of the CDR3: TGTGCCAGCAGTGATGCCGGACAGGGACTGTTTTTT.

The rearrangement uses TRBV2 and TRBJ1-5; 12 bases map to TRBD1. The trim removed 3 bases at V and 5 bases at J, leaving 5 bases unmatched. Germline V gene data show CDR1 as SNHLY and CDR2 as FYNNEI. The CDR3 runs to 16 residues. The CDR3 spells CASSDPGQGADQPQHF. CDR3 in DNA: TGTGCCAGCAGTGACCCGGGACAGGGGGCCGATCAGCCCCAGCATTTT.

This chain connects TRBV6-5 to TRBJ1-1, with D unclear. Germline CDR1 and CDR2: MNHEY and SVGAGI. V lost 5 bases and J lost 4, with 11 bases in between. The CDR3 has 13 residues. The CDR3 nucleotides are TGTGCCAGCAGTCCGAACTCGGCCACTGAAGCTTTCTTT. This translates into CASSPNSATEAFF.

V and J are TRBV6-1 and TRBJ1-1; 7 positions agree with TRBD1. Germline V gene data show CDR1 as MNHNS and CDR2 as SASEGT. Trimming cost V 6 bases and J 1 base; bases outside gene matches: 8. This CDR3 contains 15 residues. CDR3 in DNA: TGTGCCAGCAGAAAACAGGGGAACTCGAACACTGAAGCTTTCTTT. This gives the protein CASRKQGNSNTEAFF.

Comments on this clone: This is likely an artifact of a read error, given a far larger clone one base away. The gene calls are TRBV27 and TRBJ2-7; D unresolved. CDR1 is MNHEY, CDR2 SMNVEV, per germline (reference sequence). This CDR3 contains 11 residues. The V end was cut by 4 bases, the J end by 2 bases, with 3 bases between. The CDR3 sequence is CASSSTYEQYF. CDR3 bases: TGTGCCAGCAGTTCTACCTACGAGCAGTACTTC.

The gene calls are TRBV5-4 and TRBJ2-3; TRBD2 matches 10 bases. The CDR3 runs to 16 residues. Germline CDR1 SGHNT, CDR2 YYREEE (reference sequence). J lost 0 bases, V lost 5 bases, and 6 bases had no gene match. In DNA form, the CDR3 reads TGTGCCAGCAGAGCTAGCGGGGGATCTAGCACAGATACGCAGTATTTT. Amino acid sequence: CASRASGGSSTDTQYF. Together with reference TRBV5-4 and TRBJ2-3, the CDR3 gives the full variable domain: ETGVTQSPTHLIKTRGQQVTLRCSSQSGHNTVSWYQQALGQGPQFIFQYYREEENGRGNFPPRFSGLQFPNYSSELNVNALELDDSALYLCASRASGGSSTDTQYFGPGTRLTVL.

The chain has TRBV18 and TRBJ2-3; 8 bases line up with TRBD1. Germline V CDR1 and CDR2: KGHSH, LQKENI. V gave up 3 bases and J gave up 0 bases; unmatched junction bases: 2. This CDR3 spans 15 amino acids. CDR3 coding DNA: TGTGCCAGCTCACCGGACAGGGTGAGCACAGATACGCAGTATTTT. It specifies CASSPDRVSTDTQYF.

As for this clone: At one boundary the junction diverges from the germline segment, which might be a read error. This rearrangement joins TRBV18 to TRBJ2-1; 7 positions match TRBD1. Germline-derived CDR1 and CDR2 are KGHSH and LQKENI. The CDR3 is made up of 12 amino acids. The DNA for the CDR3 is TGTGCCAGCTCACGTCGGGACAGCCCCTGGATCTTC. This encodes CASSRRDSPWIF. Variable domain in full (rest from reference TRBV18 and TRBJ2-1): NAGVMQNPRHLVRRRGQEARLRCSPMKGHSHVYWYRQLPEEGLKFMVYLQKENIIDESGMPKERFSAEFPKEGPSILRIQQVVRGDSAAYFCASSRRDSPWIFGPGTRLTVL.

The chain employs TRBV5-4 and TRBJ2-1; D may be TRBD2 (7 bases). V was cut by 4 bases and J by 0 bases, with 26 bases left in between. The CDR3 runs to 20 residues. Germline V gene sequence: CDR1 SGHNT, CDR2 YYREEE (reference sequence). CDR3 sequence: CASSPKGVVAGLSSYNEQFF. The CDR3 DNA reads TGTGCCAGCAGCCCAAAGGGGGTGGTAGCGGGCTTAAGCTCCTACAATGAGCAGTTCTTC. The whole variable domain, remainder taken from reference TRBV5-4 and TRBJ2-1, is ETGVTQSPTHLIKTRGQQVTLRCSSQSGHNTVSWYQQALGQGPQFIFQYYREEENGRGNFPPRFSGLQFPNYSSELNVNALELDDSALYLCASSPKGVVAGLSSYNEQFFGPGTRLTVL.

The chain is built from TRBV7-2 and TRBJ1-3; tentative D call: TRBD1 (5 bases). CDR3 length: 17 residues. From germline, CDR1 is SGHTA and CDR2 FQGNSA. Trimming took off 2 bases at V and 1 base at J, with 15 bases between the two ends. The CDR3 coding sequence is TGTGCCAGCAGCTTAACCCGAGCAGGGCGGTCTGGAAACACCATATATTTT. It specifies CASSLTRAGRSGNTIYF.

The chain links TRBV7-9 to TRBJ1-2; TRBD1 might be the D (5 bases). The V end lost 3 bases, the J end lost 0 bases, and 23 bases lay between the germline ends. Germline assignment: CDR1 SEHNR and CDR2 FQNEAQ (reference sequence). This CDR3 spans 19 amino acids. CDR3 sequence (DNA): TGTGCCAGCAGCTTCCCCCAACCGGGACCAAGGGAGGCTAACTATGGCTACACCTTC. It specifies CASSFPQPGPREANYGYTF. Full variable domain (missing parts from reference TRBV7-9 and TRBJ1-2): DTGVSQNPRHKITKRGQNVTFRCDPISEHNRLYWYRQTLGQGPEFLTYFQNEAQLEKSRLLSDRFSAERPKGSFSTLEIQRTEQGDSAMYLCASSFPQPGPREANYGYTFGSGTRLTVV.

J is TRBJ1-1 and V is TRBV7-9, with D hard to call. In germline, CDR1 is SEHNR, CDR2 FQNEAQ (reference sequence). The CDR3 covers 14 residues. Trimming removed 3 bases at V and 5 bases at J, with 13 bases between. CDR3 protein: CASSFRGGGTEAFF. The CDR3 region has the DNA TGTGCCAGCAGCTTTCGGGGAGGTGGGACTGAAGCTTTCTTT.

This sequence joins TRBV2 and TRBJ1-1; D perhaps matches TRBD1 (5 bases). Germline values: CDR1 SNHLY, CDR2 FYNNEI. CDR3 length equals 12 residues. V was clipped by 5 bases and J by 3 bases, with 7 bases between them. CDR3 sequence: CASSRGYTEAFF. CDR3 nucleotides: TGTGCCAGCAGTCGGGGGTACACTGAAGCTTTCTTT.

This chain connects TRBV10-2 to TRBJ1-2; D is possibly TRBD1 (5 bases). V lost 5 bases, J lost 2 bases, and 9 bases lay in between. CDR1 is WSHSY and CDR2 is SAAADI in the germline V gene. The CDR3 has 13 residues. CDR3 region: CASSYRNNYGYTF. DNA for the CDR3: TGCGCCAGCAGTTACAGGAACAACTATGGCTACACCTTC.

The chain combines TRBV7-2 with TRBJ2-5; TRBD1 is a possible D gene (6 bases). This CDR3 is built from 16 residues. The V gene's germline CDR1 is SGHTA and CDR2 FQGNSA. The V gene lost 2 bases and the J gene lost 2 bases, with 15 bases spanning the gap. For the CDR3, the DNA is TGTGCCAGCAGCTTACTGCAGGGGCCGGGGCAAGAGACCCAGTACTTC. This codes for CASSLLQGPGQETQYF. Filled out from reference TRBV7-2 and TRBJ2-5, the complete variable domain reads GAGVSQSPSNKVTEKGKDVELRCDPISGHTALYWYRQSLGQGLEFLIYFQGNSAPDKSGLPSDRFSAERTGGSVSTLTIQRTQQEDSAVYLCASSLLQGPGQETQYFGPGTRLLVL.

V gene TRBV28 combines with J gene TRBJ2-7, with 9 nucleotides matching TRBD1. V lost 2 bases to trimming and J lost 2 bases; unmatched junction nucleotides: 7. The CDR3 is made up of 16 amino acids. Per germline, CDR1 MDHEN and CDR2 SYDVKM. The CDR3, as DNA: TGTGCCAGCAGTTTAGTGGGGACAGGGACCACCTACGAGCAGTACTTC. Translating gives CASSLVGTGTTYEQYF. The complete variable domain, with remaining parts taken from reference TRBV28 and TRBJ2-7, reads DVKVTQSSRYLVKRTGEKVFLECVQDMDHENMFWYRQDPGLGLRLIYFSYDVKMKEKGDIPEGYSVSREKKERFSLILESASTNQTSMYLCASSLVGTGTTYEQYFGPGTRLTVT.

The chain joins TRBV6-5 to TRBJ2-1; D might be TRBD2 (6 bases). Trimming pared 0 bases from V and 6 bases from J, leaving 15 bases between. This CDR3 is 16 amino acids long. Germline assignment: CDR1 MNHEY and CDR2 SVGAGI. The CDR3 region is CASSYSAELAGNEQFF. The CDR3 nucleotides are TGTGCCAGCAGTTACTCTGCGGAACTAGCTGGCAATGAGCAGTTCTTC.

A remark on this clone: With a far larger clone one base away, a read error is the likely cause. The chain combines TRBV6-6 with TRBJ1-1; D is uncertain. Looked up from germline, CDR1 is MNHNY and CDR2 is SVGAGI (reference sequence). CDR3 length equals 13 residues. Trimming took off 11 bases at V and 2 bases at J, with 15 bases between the two ends. The CDR3 loop is CACNPAGNTEAFF. CDR3 bases: TGTGCCTGCAACCCTGCAGGAAACACTGAAGCTTTCTTT.

The chain has TRBV5-4 and TRBJ2-3; D not certain. In germline, CDR1 is SGHNT, CDR2 YYREEE (reference sequence). V was cut by 4 bases and J by 5 bases, with 14 bases left in between. The CDR3 has 14 residues. The CDR3 loop is CASSPLAREDTQYF. CDR3 coding DNA: TGTGCCAGCAGCCCCTTGGCCCGAGAAGATACGCAGTATTTT.